The next 5 T cell receptor beta chains were all read from a single sample in a study of Tregs in tolerant kidney transplant recipients. Some clones are missing from TCRdb's copy, which holds only in-frame ones; the method was immunoSEQ multiplex PCR. Among approximately 16,000 clones listed, about 82% were seen once. The source material was Tregs from blood, sampled before the transplant. Receptor source: a human donor who received a combined kidney and bone marrow transplant.

V is TRBV5-6 and J is TRBJ2-3; 7 bases line up with TRBD2. This CDR3 is built from 15 residues. Trimming removed 4 bases from V and 1 base from J; junction bases left unmatched: 6. Per germline, CDR1 SGHDT and CDR2 YYEEEE. The CDR3 here is CASSPTGGGTDTQYF. In DNA form, the CDR3 reads TGTGCCAGCAGCCCCACGGGGGGTGGCACAGATACGCAGTATTTT.

The V and J genes are TRBV7-2 and TRBJ2-1; 14 bases line up with TRBD2. Germline V gene data show CDR1 as SGHTA and CDR2 as FQGNSA. With 4 bases clipped from V and 4 bases from J, the junction kept 9 bases outside the gene matches. The length of the CDR3 is 18 residues. The CDR3 DNA sequence: TGTGCCAGCAGCTCCCGGACTAGCGGGAGGAAAATTTACAATGAGCAGTTCTTC. This sequence encodes CASSSRTSGRKIYNEQFF.

The chain uses TRBV7-9 and TRBJ2-1; 7 nucleotides match TRBD1. The CDR3 spans 17 residues. The germline V gene has CDR1 SEHNR and CDR2 FQNEAQ (reference sequence). V was pared by 1 base and J by 7 bases, with 13 bases of the junction left unmatched. The CDR3: CASSLVLGGPKPNEQFF. The CDR3 DNA follows: TGTGCCAGCAGCTTAGTCTTAGGGGGCCCCAAGCCTAATGAGCAGTTCTTC. The whole variable domain, remainder taken from reference TRBV7-9 and TRBJ2-1, is DTGVSQNPRHKITKRGQNVTFRCDPISEHNRLYWYRQTLGQGPEFLTYFQNEAQLEKSRLLSDRFSAERPKGSFSTLEIQRTEQGDSAMYLCASSLVLGGPKPNEQFFGPGTRLTVL.

The rearrangement uses TRBV5-4 and TRBJ1-1; TRBD1 agrees at 10 bases. The junction had 8 bases not matched to a gene; V was cut back by 4 bases and J by 11 bases. Germline V CDR1 and CDR2: SGHNT, YYREEE (reference sequence). The CDR3 runs to 13 residues. CDR3 region: CASSRGTGVGAFF. The DNA of the CDR3 is TGTGCCAGCAGCCGCGGGACAGGGGTGGGGGCTTTCTTT.

This clone showed up just a few times. V usage is TRBV6-5 and J usage is TRBJ2-7; the match to TRBD2 covers 9 bases. Unmatched junction bases numbered 8, after V lost 5 bases and J lost 6 bases. Germline loops: CDR1 MNHEY, CDR2 SVGAGI. This CDR3 has 14 amino acids. CDR3 amino acids: CASSGPGLASEQYF. CDR3 nucleotides: TGTGCCAGCAGTGGACCGGGACTAGCTTCCGAGCAGTACTTC.